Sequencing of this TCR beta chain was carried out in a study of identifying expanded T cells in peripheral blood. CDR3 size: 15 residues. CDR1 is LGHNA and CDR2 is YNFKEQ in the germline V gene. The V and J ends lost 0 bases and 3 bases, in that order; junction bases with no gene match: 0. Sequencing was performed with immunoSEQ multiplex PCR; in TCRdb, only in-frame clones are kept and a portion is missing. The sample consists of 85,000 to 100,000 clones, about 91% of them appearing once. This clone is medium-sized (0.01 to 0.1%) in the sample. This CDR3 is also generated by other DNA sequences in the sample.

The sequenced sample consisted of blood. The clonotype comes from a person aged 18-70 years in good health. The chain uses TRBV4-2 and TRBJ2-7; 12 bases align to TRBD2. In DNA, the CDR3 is TGTGCCAGCAGCCAAGAGACTAGCGGGAGCTACGAGCAGTACTTC. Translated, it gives CASSQETSGSYEQYF.